There are many counts of the clone carrying this T cell receptor beta chain. V lost 5 bases and J lost 0; bases outside the gene matches: 3. The length of the CDR3 is 15 residues. Germline CDR1 MNHNS, CDR2 SASEGT. These data originate in a study of T cells in Graves' hyperthyroidism and ophthalmopathy. The TCR beta CDR3 regions underwent amplification using RNA transcripts as the source. In the first-round RT-PCR of the TCR CDR3, the HTBI primer set was used. Each CDR3 protein is one row after TCRdb ran MiXCR on the multiplex PCR reads. The table records roughly 380,000 distinct CDR3 sequences, roughly 13% of them present only once.

V and J are TRBV6-1 and TRBJ1-3; 8 bases line up with TRBD1. This sequence was found in a woman between 18 and 29 years old with Graves' hyperthyroidism. Sample: blood. The CDR3 DNA reads as TGTGCCAGCAGTCTACAGGGGGTCTCTGGAAACACCATATATTTT. This encodes CASSLQGVSGNTIYF.